The following is a T cell receptor (beta chain) sequence with its context. No antigen is known for it. Within one base of it there is no much larger clone, and no base qualities were kept. The source of the sample is a study of blood T cell repertoires in COVID-19 (dated by TCRdb to the early 2020s). About the study as a whole: The collaborator samples originated in the United States, Italy and Spain and spanned the acute and convalescent phases of COVID-19. Samples came from the ongoing ImmuneRACE study (first 160 participants) plus 1,254 subjects from 6 global collaborators. The dataset comprised deeply sampled blood TCRbeta repertoires from subjects exposed to, actively infected with, or recovered from COVID-19. The prospective study material was composed of cDNA or gDNA derived from T cells, B-cell-depleted T cells, or PBMCs. The repertoires were made available in a free public database intended to serve as a resource for research on the immune response to SARS-CoV-2. Where available, HLA class I and class II types were taken from metadata supplied by the sample provider and were not determined by assay-based typing. Sample metadata almost always included a de-identified subject ID, COVID-19 status, age in years and sex. What the study reported, not specific to this receptor: The amount of clinical and demographic metadata varied by source and participant and was provided uncurated.

Based on the germline V gene (reference sequence), the CDR1 and CDR2 sequences are SGHNT and YYREEE. The CDR3 runs 14 amino acids, cysteine and phenylalanine included. Just the 42-base CDR3 DNA is kept, in frame starting at base 1. Between the V and J ends, shortened by 1 base and 4 bases respectively, the junction contains 11 bases. TCRbeta CDR3 regions were amplified from genomic DNA using the immunoSEQ Assay, a bias-controlled multiplex PCR. The study's processing was this. Nucleated cell counts per sample were estimated from amplification of reference gene primers within the assay. To quantify the absolute abundance of each unique TCRbeta CDR3 rearrangement, sequence reads were collapsed and filtered. For each sample, productive Simpson clonality was calculated as the square root of Simpson's diversity index across productive rearrangements. Held by TCRdb, this immuneACCESS table contains in-frame sequences only and omits some clones. Under half of the omission traces to an unresolved V gene where checked; the cause of the rest is unknown. From that table come the V and J calls and clone size; the DNA was used to work out D and trimming. The sample records tens of thousands of clones, 84% of which are singletons. The ten largest account for 10% to 15% of the sample.

In Seattle, one collaborating source enrolled patients while the infection was active and tracked those patients longitudinally over the course of disease. Whole blood was collected in K2EDTA tubes by collaborating institutions according to the institutions' own protocols. For TCRbeta analysis, collaborators shipped samples as frozen whole blood, isolated PBMCs, or DNA extracted from either of those sample types. The rearrangement joined TRBV5-4 to TRBJ1-1, with the D gene call left open. The TCR originated in a man in his fifties or sixties with COVID-19, enrolled during active disease. Sequencing used peripheral blood. The sequenced DNA: TGTGCCAGCAGCTTGCGGGGAAAACTCACTGAAGCTTTCTTT. This encodes CASSLRGKLTEAFF.